This is a list of T cell receptor beta chains from one sample in a study of T-cell memory formation after mild COVID-19. TCRdb recomputed calls from the 5' RACE reads with MiXCR, one row per CDR3 protein. The sample contains approximately 260,000 distinct CDR3 sequences, about a sixth of which appear only once. The sequencing input was PBMCs or a T cell subset sorted from them (not recorded which). All receptors come from a man aged 18-30 years who had mild COVID-19 (a few samples of this study predate the infection). Cell type and time point are not known. Both conserved end residues are part of each CDR3. D genes are given only for firm matches.

j_call v_call d_call cdr3_aa
TRBJ1-2 TRBV2 NA CASEGGVYGYTF
TRBJ2-7 TRBV9 TRBD1 CASSIGTENYEQYF
TRBJ2-5 TRBV12-3/TRBV12-4 NA CASSLPQGSSRETQYF
TRBJ1-2 TRBV7-9 NA CASSTGAYGYTF
TRBJ1-1 TRBV7-9 TRBD1 CASSLAGQGMANTEAFF
TRBJ2-2 TRBV9 NA CASSVQGRGELFF
TRBJ2-4 TRBV6-5 NA CASRSGFRGKNIQYF
TRBJ2-3 TRBV5-1 TRBD2 CASSSGTSANLDTQYF
TRBJ2-7 TRBV10-3 NA CAIVEATRGEQYF
TRBJ1-1 TRBV19 NA CASSIRRNTEAFF
TRBJ2-7 TRBV7-9 NA CASSFNSGSYEQYF
TRBJ1-2 TRBV5-1 TRBD1 CASSDPGQGARGYTF
TRBJ2-3 TRBV7-3 NA CASSQIPRDTQYF
TRBJ2-5 TRBV6-2/TRBV6-3 TRBD1 CASPWTGPEETQYF
TRBJ2-5 TRBV6-6 TRBD1 CASRGQDRPRAQYF
TRBJ2-2 TRBV6-2/TRBV6-3 NA CASGRANTGELFF
TRBJ2-3 TRBV6-5 NA CASSYTPLGTDTQYF
TRBJ2-2 TRBV10-2 TRBD2 CASSPGLASGELFF
TRBJ1-1 TRBV20-1 NA CSASLPHTEAFF
TRBJ2-7 TRBV6-1 NA CASRATETYEQYF
TRBJ2-7 TRBV7-2 NA CATSAGPNYEQYF
TRBJ2-7 TRBV5-1 NA CASSLVSTSSYEQYF